Presented here are 2 T cell receptor beta chains from one specimen sequenced in a study of cytomegalovirus exposure and HLA in healthy donors. Use of 60 Vbeta and 13 Jbeta primers characterized the PCR. Generated by immunoSEQ multiplex PCR, the TCRdb table keeps only in-frame clones and is missing some. The data show roughly 160,000 clones, roughly 83% seen once. The source material was PBMCs. These receptors were taken from a boy aged 2 to 10 in good health and CMV-seronegative.

The chain has TRBV7-9 and TRBJ2-3; a possible D gene is TRBD1 (5 bases). V was trimmed by 3 bases and J by 2 bases, leaving 12 bases between them. This CDR3 spans 15 amino acids. Germline CDR1 is SEHNR and CDR2 is FQNEAQ (reference sequence). CDR3 sequence: CASSFPLGDTDTQYF. CDR3 DNA: TGTGCCAGCAGCTTTCCCCTAGGGGACACAGATACGCAGTATTTT.

The rearrangement joins TRBV2 to TRBJ2-1, with 16 bases that match TRBD2. Germline V gives CDR1 SNHLY, CDR2 FYNNEI. This CDR3 spans 17 amino acids. With V trimmed by 4 bases and J by 6 bases, 6 bases remained unmatched. The CDR3 region is CASSGGLAGGIGNEQFF. The DNA for the CDR3 is TGTGCCAGCAGTGGGGGACTAGCGGGAGGGATTGGCAATGAGCAGTTCTTC.